This T cell receptor beta chain was found in a study of shared clonotypes between healthy human individuals. Study-level information: Researchers drew samples from a couple of women and three men aged 18 to 49.

It was CD45RO-negative cells, positively selected for CCR7, that made up naive CD8 cells, with terminally differentiated effector memory CD45RA+ cells excluded. As to this clone: What it binds is unknown. Germline is not matched at one junction end, which may reflect a read error.

The study's findings and limits: In a few donors, around 5.5% of naive CD4 clonotypes appeared in common. The represented genetic and exposure-history diversity was limited by the small number of donors. When compared with the clonotypes that were shared by all four sorted-subset donors, the non-shared clonotypes turned out to have lower generation probabilities.

Only in-frame clones appear in the TCRdb table, and some are missing; sequencing was by immunoSEQ multiplex PCR. The sample contains hundreds of thousands of clones, 95% to 98% of which appear only once. The sequenced material came from naive CD8+ T cells sorted from blood. This clonotype was obtained from a man younger than 45 in good health.

CDR3 region: CATSYGTEANYGYTF. In DNA form, the CDR3 reads TGTGCCACCAGTTACGGGACAGAAGCTAACTATGGCTACACCTTC. This chain uses TRBV6-5 with TRBJ1-2; 7 bases are shared with TRBD1. Germline V gives CDR1 MNHEY, CDR2 SVGAGI. CDR3 length: 15 residues.